Described below is a single TCR beta chain sequence and its context. It lacks a known antigen. Relative to the germline gene, one junction end is altered; a read error may explain this. The cysteine opens and the phenylalanine closes a CDR3 of 14 amino acids. Only CDR3 DNA remains: 42 bases, in frame from the first base. CDR1 and CDR2, looked up from the germline V gene, are SGHTA and FQGTGA. A case-control design nested within a healthcare worker cohort in London, UK, was used, with weekly nasopharyngeal swab PCR tests and blood sampling performed. Healthcare workers were recruited during the week of the UK lockdown, between 23 and 31 March 2020, and followed weekly for up to roughly 16 weeks. The data are from a study of early T cells in non-severe SARS-CoV-2 infection (dated by TCRdb to the early 2020s). Describing the broader study: TCR sequencing used bulk RNA from unsorted whole blood, so alpha and beta chains could not be paired.

The protocol used for the library was 5' RACE. TCRdb records NextSeq 500 as the sequencer. In the TCR library protocol, unique molecular identifiers were attached to individual cDNA molecules to correct for PCR bias and sequencing error. TCR alpha and beta chains were both sequenced, and the abundances of alpha and beta sequences in each sample were closely correlated with each other. Under the source paper's analysis protocol: V gene, J gene and CDR3 annotation of TCR sequences was performed with Decombinator V4. Expanded TCRs were defined as changing significantly between any two time points under a Poisson model with p below 0.0001. TCR abundances were normalised to the total number of TCRs sequenced per sample and were expressed as counts per million. TRAV1-2 paired with TRAJ12, TRAJ20 or TRAJ33 defined MAIT TCRs, while TRAV10 paired with TRAJ18 defined iNKT TCRs. VDJdb, accessed 1 November 2021, was searched for CMV, EBV and SARS-CoV-2 annotated TCRs, excluding TCRs annotated for multiple antigens. Starting from the raw public reads, TCRdb applied fastp trimming at Q25, assembled clones with MiXCR and retained in-frame beta chains. Every CDR3 protein is listed once, alongside the most common genes and DNA of its rows. The V and J calls and clone size come from TCRdb's table, not from the authors' own analysis. This sample has some 30,000 distinct CDR3 sequences in its table, and about 8.2% of those were observed once. Of the sample, 13% is held by the ten largest clones.

Points the paper makes about the study in general: VDJdb matching was skewed toward anti-spike CD8 responses and likely underestimated virus-specific expansions by missing private and CD4 specificities.

The chain joins TRBV7-3 to TRBJ1-1; TRBD1 fits 12 bases in the junction. Sequenced material: whole blood. This clonotype was obtained from an adult who was a healthcare worker with PCR-confirmed SARS-CoV-2 infection or an uninfected control (not recorded which). Read as DNA, the sequence is TGTGCCGGCAGTGGAGCCGGGACAGGGGGCGCAGCTTTCTTT. Translated, it gives CAGSGAGTGGAAFF.